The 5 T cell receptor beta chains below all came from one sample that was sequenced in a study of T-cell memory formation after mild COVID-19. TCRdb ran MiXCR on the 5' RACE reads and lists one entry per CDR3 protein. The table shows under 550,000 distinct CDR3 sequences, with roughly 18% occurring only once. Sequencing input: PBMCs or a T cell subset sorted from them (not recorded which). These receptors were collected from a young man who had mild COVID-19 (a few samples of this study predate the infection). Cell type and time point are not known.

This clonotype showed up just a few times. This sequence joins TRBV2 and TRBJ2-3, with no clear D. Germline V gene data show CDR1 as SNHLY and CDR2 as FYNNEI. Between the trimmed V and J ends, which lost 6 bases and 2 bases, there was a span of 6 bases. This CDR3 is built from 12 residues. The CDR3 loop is CASRDDTDTQYF. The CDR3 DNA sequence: TGTGCCAGCAGAGATGACACAGATACGCAGTATTTT.

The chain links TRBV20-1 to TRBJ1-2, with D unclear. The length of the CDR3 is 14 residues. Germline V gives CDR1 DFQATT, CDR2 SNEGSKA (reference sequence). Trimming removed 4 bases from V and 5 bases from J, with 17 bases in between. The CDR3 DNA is TGCAGTGCTAACCCCCAGCGGGCGATTTATGGCTACACCTTC. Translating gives CSANPQRAIYGYTF.

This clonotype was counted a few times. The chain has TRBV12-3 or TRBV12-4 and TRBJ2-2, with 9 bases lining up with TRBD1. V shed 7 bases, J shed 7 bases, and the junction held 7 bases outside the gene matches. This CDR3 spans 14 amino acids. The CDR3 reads CASTRTGVIGELFF. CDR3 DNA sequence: TGTGCCAGCACCCGGACAGGGGTCATCGGGGAGCTGTTTTTT.

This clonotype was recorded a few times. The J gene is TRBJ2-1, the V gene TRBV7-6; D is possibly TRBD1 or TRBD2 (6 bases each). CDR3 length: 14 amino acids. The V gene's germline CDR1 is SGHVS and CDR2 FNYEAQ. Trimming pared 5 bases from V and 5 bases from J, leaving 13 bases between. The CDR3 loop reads CASSPRGRDNEQFF. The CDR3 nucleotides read TGTGCCAGCAGCCCCCGGGGGCGGGACAATGAGCAGTTCTTC.

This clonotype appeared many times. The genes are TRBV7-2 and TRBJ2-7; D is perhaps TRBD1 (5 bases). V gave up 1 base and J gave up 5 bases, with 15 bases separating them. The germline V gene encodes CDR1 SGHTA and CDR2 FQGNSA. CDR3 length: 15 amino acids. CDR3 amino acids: CASSLVYSGNNEQYF. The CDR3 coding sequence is TGTGCCAGCAGCTTAGTCTACTCAGGGAATAACGAGCAGTACTTC.